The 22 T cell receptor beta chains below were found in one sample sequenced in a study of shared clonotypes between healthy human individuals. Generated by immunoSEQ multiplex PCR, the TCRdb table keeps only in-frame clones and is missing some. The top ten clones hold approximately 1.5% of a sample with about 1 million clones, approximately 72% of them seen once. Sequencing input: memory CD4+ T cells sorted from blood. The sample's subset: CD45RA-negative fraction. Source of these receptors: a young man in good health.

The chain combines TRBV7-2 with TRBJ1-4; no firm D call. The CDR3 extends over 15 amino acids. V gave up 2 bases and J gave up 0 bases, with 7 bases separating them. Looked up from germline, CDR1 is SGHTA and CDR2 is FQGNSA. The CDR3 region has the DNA TGTGCCAGCAGCTTAACAGTAACAACTAATGAAAAACTGTTTTTT. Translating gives CASSLTVTTNEKLFF. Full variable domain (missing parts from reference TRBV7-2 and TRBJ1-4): GAGVSQSPSNKVTEKGKDVELRCDPISGHTALYWYRQSLGQGLEFLIYFQGNSAPDKSGLPSDRFSAERTGGSVSTLTIQRTQQEDSAVYLCASSLTVTTNEKLFFGSGTQLSVL.

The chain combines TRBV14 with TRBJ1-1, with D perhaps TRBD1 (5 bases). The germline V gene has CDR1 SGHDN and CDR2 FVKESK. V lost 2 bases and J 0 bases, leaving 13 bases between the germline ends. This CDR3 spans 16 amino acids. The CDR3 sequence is CASSQLGGVMNTEAFF. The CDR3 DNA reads TGTGCCAGCAGCCAACTGGGGGGGGTGATGAACACTGAAGCTTTCTTT.

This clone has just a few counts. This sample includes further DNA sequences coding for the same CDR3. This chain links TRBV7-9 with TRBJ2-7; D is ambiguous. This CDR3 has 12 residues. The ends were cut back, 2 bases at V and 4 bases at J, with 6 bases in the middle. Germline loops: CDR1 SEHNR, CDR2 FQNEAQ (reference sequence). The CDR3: CASSLTSYEQYF. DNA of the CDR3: TGTGCCAGCAGCTTAACTTCTTACGAGCAGTACTTC.

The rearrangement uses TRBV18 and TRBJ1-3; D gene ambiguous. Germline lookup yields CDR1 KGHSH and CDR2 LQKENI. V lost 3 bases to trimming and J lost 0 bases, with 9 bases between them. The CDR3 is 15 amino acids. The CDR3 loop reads CASSPEESSGNTIYF. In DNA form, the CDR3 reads TGTGCCAGCTCACCTGAGGAGTCCTCTGGAAACACCATATATTTT.

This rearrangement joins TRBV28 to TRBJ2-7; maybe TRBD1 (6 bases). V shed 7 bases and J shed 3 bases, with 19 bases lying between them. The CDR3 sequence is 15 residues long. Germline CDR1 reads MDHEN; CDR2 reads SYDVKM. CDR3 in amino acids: CASNSHWTEYYEQYF. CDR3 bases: TGTGCCAGCAACTCGCATTGGACAGAATACTACGAGCAGTACTTC.

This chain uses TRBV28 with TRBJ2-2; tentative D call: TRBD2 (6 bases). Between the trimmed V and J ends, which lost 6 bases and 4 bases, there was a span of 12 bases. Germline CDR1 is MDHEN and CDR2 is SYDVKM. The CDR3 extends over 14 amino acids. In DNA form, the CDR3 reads TGTGCCAGCAGACGTCCCGGGGGCACCGGGGAGCTGTTTTTT. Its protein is CASRRPGGTGELFF. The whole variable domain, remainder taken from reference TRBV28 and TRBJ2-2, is DVKVTQSSRYLVKRTGEKVFLECVQDMDHENMFWYRQDPGLGLRLIYFSYDVKMKEKGDIPEGYSVSREKKERFSLILESASTNQTSMYLCASRRPGGTGELFFGEGSRLTVL.

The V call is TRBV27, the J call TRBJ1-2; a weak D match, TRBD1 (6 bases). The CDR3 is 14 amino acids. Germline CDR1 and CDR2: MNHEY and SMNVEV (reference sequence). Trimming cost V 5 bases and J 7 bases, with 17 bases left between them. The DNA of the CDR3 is TGTGCCAGCAGTCCCCGTGGGGGGCCGAGTGGCTACACCTTC. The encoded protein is CASSPRGGPSGYTF.

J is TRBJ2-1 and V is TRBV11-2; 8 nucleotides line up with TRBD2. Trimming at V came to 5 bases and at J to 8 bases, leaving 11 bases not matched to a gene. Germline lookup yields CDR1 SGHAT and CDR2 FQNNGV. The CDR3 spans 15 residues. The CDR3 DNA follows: TGTGCCAGCAGCATAACCGGGACTAGAGTCGATGAGCAGTTCTTC. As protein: CASSITGTRVDEQFF.

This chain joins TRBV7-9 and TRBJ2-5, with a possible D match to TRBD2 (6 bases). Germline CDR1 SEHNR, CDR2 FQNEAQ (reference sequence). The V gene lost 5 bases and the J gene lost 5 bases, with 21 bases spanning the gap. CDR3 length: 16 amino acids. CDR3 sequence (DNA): TGTGCCAGCAGCATATCTAGCGCCGCGAGGGCGGAGACCCAGTACTTC. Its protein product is CASSISSAARAETQYF. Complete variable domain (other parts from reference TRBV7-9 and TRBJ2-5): DTGVSQNPRHKITKRGQNVTFRCDPISEHNRLYWYRQTLGQGPEFLTYFQNEAQLEKSRLLSDRFSAERPKGSFSTLEIQRTEQGDSAMYLCASSISSAARAETQYFGPGTRLLVL.

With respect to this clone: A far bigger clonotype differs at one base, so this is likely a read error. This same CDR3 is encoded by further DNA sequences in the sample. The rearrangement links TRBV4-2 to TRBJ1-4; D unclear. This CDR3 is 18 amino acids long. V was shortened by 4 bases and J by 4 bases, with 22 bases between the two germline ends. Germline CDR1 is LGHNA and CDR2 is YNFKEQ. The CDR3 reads CASSPGGSKLDLNEKLFF. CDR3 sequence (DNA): TGTGCCAGCAGCCCGGGAGGCAGCAAACTTGACCTTAATGAAAAACTGTTTTTT.

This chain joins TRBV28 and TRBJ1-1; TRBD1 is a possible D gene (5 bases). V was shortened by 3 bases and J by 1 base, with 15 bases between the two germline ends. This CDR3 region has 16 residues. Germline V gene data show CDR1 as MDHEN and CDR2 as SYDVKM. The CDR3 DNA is TGTGCCAGCAGTTTTACGGGGCGGGGGAAGAACACTGAAGCTTTCTTT. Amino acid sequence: CASSFTGRGKNTEAFF.

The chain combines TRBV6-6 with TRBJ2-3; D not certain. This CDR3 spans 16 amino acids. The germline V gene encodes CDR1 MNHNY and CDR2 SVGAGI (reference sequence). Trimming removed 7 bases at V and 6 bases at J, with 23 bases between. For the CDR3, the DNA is TGTGCCAGCACAATACGAGGAGTAAGTTTAGGTGATACGCAGTATTTT. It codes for CASTIRGVSLGDTQYF.

CDR3 nucleotide sequence: TGCAGCGTTCGGGAGGTTGGTGGTGGCGGGGAGCTGTTTTTT. Translated: CSVREVGGGGELFF. This rearrangement joins TRBV29-1 to TRBJ2-2, with 7 bases lining up with TRBD2. J lost 7 bases, V lost 5 bases, and 10 bases had no gene match. The CDR3 runs 14 residues. CDR1 SQVTM and CDR2 ANQGSEA come from the germline V gene.

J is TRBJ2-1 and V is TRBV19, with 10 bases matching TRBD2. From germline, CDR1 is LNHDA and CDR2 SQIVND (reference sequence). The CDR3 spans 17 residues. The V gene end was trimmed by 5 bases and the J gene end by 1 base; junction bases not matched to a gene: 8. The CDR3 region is CASSFGLAVTSYNEQFF. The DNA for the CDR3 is TGTGCCAGTAGTTTCGGACTAGCGGTGACTTCCTACAATGAGCAGTTCTTC.

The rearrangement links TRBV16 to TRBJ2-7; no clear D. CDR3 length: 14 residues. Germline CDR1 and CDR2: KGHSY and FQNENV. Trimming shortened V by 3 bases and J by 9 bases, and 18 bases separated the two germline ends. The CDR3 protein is CASSQGRAGSPQYF. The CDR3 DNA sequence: TGTGCCAGCAGCCAGGGCAGAGCAGGCTCGCCGCAGTACTTC.

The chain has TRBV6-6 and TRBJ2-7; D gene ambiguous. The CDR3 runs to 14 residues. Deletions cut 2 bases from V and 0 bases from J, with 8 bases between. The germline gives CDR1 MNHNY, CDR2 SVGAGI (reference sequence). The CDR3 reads CASSYRPNSYEQYF. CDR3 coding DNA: TGTGCCAGCAGTTACAGACCCAACTCCTACGAGCAGTACTTC.

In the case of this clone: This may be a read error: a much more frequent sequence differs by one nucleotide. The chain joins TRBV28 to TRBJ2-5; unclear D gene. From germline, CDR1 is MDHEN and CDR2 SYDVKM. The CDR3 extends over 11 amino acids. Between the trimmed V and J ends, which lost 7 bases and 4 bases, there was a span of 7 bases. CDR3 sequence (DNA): TGTGCCAGCACCTTGGGAGAGACCCAGTACTTC. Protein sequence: CASTLGETQYF. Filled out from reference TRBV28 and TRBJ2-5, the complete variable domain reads DVKVTQSSRYLVKRTGEKVFLECVQDMDHENMFWYRQDPGLGLRLIYFSYDVKMKEKGDIPEGYSVSREKKERFSLILESASTNQTSMYLCASTLGETQYFGPGTRLLVL.

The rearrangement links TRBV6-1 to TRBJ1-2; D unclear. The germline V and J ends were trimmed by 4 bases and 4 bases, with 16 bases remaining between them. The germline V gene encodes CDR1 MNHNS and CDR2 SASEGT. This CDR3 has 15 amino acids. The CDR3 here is CASSVAVKNLYGYTF. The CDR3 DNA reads TGTGCCAGCAGTGTCGCGGTCAAGAACCTCTATGGCTACACCTTC.

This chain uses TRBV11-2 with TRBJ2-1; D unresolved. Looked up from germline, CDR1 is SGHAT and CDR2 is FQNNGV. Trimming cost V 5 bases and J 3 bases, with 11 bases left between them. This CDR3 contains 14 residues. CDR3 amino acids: CASSLGTYYNEQFF. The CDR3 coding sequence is TGTGCCAGCAGCCTGGGAACGTACTACAATGAGCAGTTCTTC.

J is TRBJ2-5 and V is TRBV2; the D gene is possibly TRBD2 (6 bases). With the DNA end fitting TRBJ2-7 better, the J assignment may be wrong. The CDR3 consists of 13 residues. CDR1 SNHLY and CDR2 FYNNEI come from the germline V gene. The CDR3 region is CASTNQGGGEQYF. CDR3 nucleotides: TGTGCCAGCACGAATCAGGGAGGTGGCGAGCAGTACTTC.

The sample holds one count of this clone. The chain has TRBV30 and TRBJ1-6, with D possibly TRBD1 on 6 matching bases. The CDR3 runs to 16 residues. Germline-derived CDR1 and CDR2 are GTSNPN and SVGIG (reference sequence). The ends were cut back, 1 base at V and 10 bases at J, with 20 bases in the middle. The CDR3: CAWSGTLGGKGSPLHF. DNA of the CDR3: TGTGCCTGGAGTGGTACCCTAGGGGGGAAGGGGTCACCCCTCCACTTT. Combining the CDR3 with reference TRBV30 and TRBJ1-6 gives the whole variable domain SQTIHQWPATLVQPVGSPLSLECTVEGTSNPNLYWYRQAAGRGLQLLFYSVGIGQISSEVPQNLSASRPQDRQFILSSKKLLLSDSGFYLCAWSGTLGGKGSPLHFGNGTRLTVT.

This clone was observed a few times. As DNA, the CDR3 is TGTGCCAGCACCCCTCGGACAGGGCCGAACACTGAAGCTTTCTTT. Translated, it gives CASTPRTGPNTEAFF. The chain links TRBV6-1 to TRBJ1-1; TRBD1 matches at 8 bases. The CDR3 covers 15 residues. The germline V gene has CDR1 MNHNS and CDR2 SASEGT. V shed 7 bases and J 1 base; nucleotides not matched to a gene: 8.